Listed below are T cell receptor beta chains from one sample, sequenced in a study of blood T cell repertoires in COVID-19. TCRdb's table, derived via immunoSEQ multiplex PCR, lists solely in-frame clones and lacks some. The table lists about 82,000 clones, approximately 82% of them singletons, with approximately 15% in the top ten. Sequencing was done on a sample of peripheral blood. The receptors derive from a woman aged 60-70 years with acute or convalescent COVID-19. Both conserved end residues are part of each CDR3. Fields, in order: J gene, D gene, V gene, clone size, CDR3 protein, CDR3 DNA. A D gene is named only where the DNA matches it firmly. Expanded clones are given a class, and other clones once, few, many or no size at all.

>TRBJ1-6|TRBD1|TRBV5-4|-
CASSFGTGGDSPLHF
TGTGCCAGCAGCTTCGGTACAGGGGGCGATTCACCCCTCCACTTT
>TRBJ2-7|TRBD1|TRBV9|-
CASSVGHPQGAHEQYF
TGTGCCAGCAGCGTAGGTCACCCACAGGGGGCCCACGAGCAGTACTTC
>TRBJ2-3|TRBD2|TRBV2|-
CASRGYRLAGGGTDTQYF
TGTGCCAGCAGGGGGTACCGACTAGCGGGCGGGGGCACAGATACGCAGTATTTT
>TRBJ2-7|-|TRBV6-5|once
CASSYSRPGYEQYF
TGTGCCAGCAGTTACTCAAGACCGGGGTACGAGCAGTACTTC
>TRBJ1-2|TRBD1|TRBV5-1|few
CASSLQGEDGYTF
TGCGCCAGCAGCCTACAGGGGGAGGATGGCTACACCTTC
>TRBJ1-5|TRBD1|TRBV2|-
CASSLRGLGQPQHF
TGTGCCAGCAGCCTCAGGGGGCTAGGGCAGCCCCAGCATTTT
>TRBJ1-6|-|TRBV7-2|-
CASSLAGYNSPLHF
TGTGCCAGCAGCTTGGCAGGGTATAATTCACCCCTCCACTTT
>TRBJ1-6|TRBD1|TRBV6-5|-
CASSLSGGNNSPLHF
TGTGCCAGCAGTTTGTCAGGGGGAAATAATTCACCCCTCCACTTT
>TRBJ2-1|TRBD1|TRBV7-2|-
CASSLATGDEQFF
TGTGCCAGCAGCTTAGCGACAGGGGATGAGCAGTTCTTC
>TRBJ2-3|-|TRBV6-6|-
CATGTLQGTDTQYF
TGTGCCACAGGGACTTTGCAGGGCACAGATACGCAGTATTTT
>TRBJ2-7|-|TRBV6-1|-
CASSEARGVGSPYEQYF
TGTGCCAGCAGTGAAGCGCGGGGCGTGGGGTCACCCTACGAGCAGTACTTC
>TRBJ2-1|TRBD2|TRBV30|-
CAWSAGTSSSYNEQFF
TGTGCCTGGAGCGCGGGGACTAGCAGCTCCTACAATGAGCAGTTCTTC
>TRBJ1-2|-|TRBV6-5|-
CACGAGYGYTF
TGTGCCTGCGGGGCAGGCTATGGCTACACCTTC
>TRBJ2-1|TRBD2|TRBV6-1|-
CASSDQAGRGEQFF
TGTGCCAGCAGTGACCAAGCGGGGAGGGGTGAGCAGTTCTTC
>TRBJ2-3|TRBD1|TRBV7-3|-
CAGSLTGGATDTQYF
TGTGCCGGCAGTCTTACAGGGGGTGCCACAGATACGCAGTATTTT
>TRBJ2-7|TRBD2|TRBV2|-
CASVSGGAVDEQYF
TGTGCCAGCGTCAGCGGGGGGGCCGTAGACGAGCAGTACTTC
>TRBJ1-1|TRBD1|TRBV29-1|-
CSVLAGQGVTEAFF
TGCAGCGTTCTGGCTGGACAGGGAGTCACTGAAGCTTTCTTT
>TRBJ2-6|TRBD2|TRBV9|-
CASSVAGGAIAGANVLTF
TGTGCCAGCAGCGTAGCGGGGGGGGCAATAGCTGGGGCCAACGTCCTGACTTTC
>TRBJ1-3|-|TRBV11-3|-
CASSQNSGNTIYF
TGTGCCAGCAGCCAAAACTCTGGAAACACCATATATTTT
>TRBJ2-7|TRBD2|TRBV7-8|-
CASSLASGGPYEQYF
TGTGCCAGCAGCTTAGCGAGCGGGGGCCCCTACGAGCAGTACTTC
>TRBJ1-1|TRBD1|TRBV12-5|-
CASGTGAAMAEAFF
TGTGCTAGTGGTACAGGGGCGGCCATGGCTGAAGCTTTCTTT
>TRBJ1-2|-|TRBV6-1|-
CASSEARGTGYTF
TGTGCCAGCAGTGAAGCGAGAGGGACAGGCTACACCTTC
>TRBJ1-3|TRBD1|TRBV7-2|few
CASRTGTGGSSSGNTIYF
TGTGCCAGCAGGACCGGGACAGGGGGCTCTAGCTCTGGAAACACCATATATTTT
>TRBJ2-4|TRBD1|TRBV6-5|-
CASSPTGQGENIQYF
TGTGCCAGCAGTCCAACTGGACAGGGCGAAAACATTCAGTACTTC
>TRBJ2-1|TRBD2|TRBV30|-
CAWSRLAGGQEFF
TGTGCCTGGAGTAGATTAGCGGGAGGGCAGGAGTTCTTC
>TRBJ2-5|-|TRBV6-2/TRBV6-3|-
CASSSLFSGTRETQYF
TGTGCCAGCAGTTCCCTCTTTTCCGGGACAAGAGAGACCCAGTACTTC
>TRBJ2-6|-|TRBV5-1|-
CASSPIPPSAAPRVLTF
TGCGCCAGCAGCCCGATACCCCCCTCGGCCGCCCCTAGGGTCCTGACTTTC
>TRBJ2-1|-|TRBV7-8|-
CASRHDRDNEQFF
TGTGCCAGCAGGCACGACCGGGACAATGAGCAGTTCTTC
>TRBJ1-1|-|TRBV19|-
CASNLNRFHTEAFF
TGTGCCAGTAATCTAAACAGGTTTCACACTGAAGCTTTCTTT
>TRBJ1-4|TRBD1|TRBV5-4|-
CASSLQGTGTEKLFF
TGTGCCAGCAGCTTGCAGGGGACAGGGACTGAAAAACTGTTTTTT
>TRBJ2-7|TRBD1|TRBV6-5|few
CASRTTGDRNEQYF
TGTGCCAGCAGAACCACAGGGGACCGCAACGAGCAGTACTTC
>TRBJ2-2|TRBD1|TRBV11-3|-
CASSLEPGTGGTGELFF
TGTGCCAGCAGCTTAGAGCCCGGGACAGGGGGAACCGGGGAGCTGTTTTTT
>TRBJ1-1|TRBD1|TRBV6-1|-
CASSESSTGVIF
TGTGCCAGCAGTGAATCATCGACAGGGGTAATCTTT
>TRBJ2-7|-|TRBV9|-
CASSGDGGIPPYEQYF
TGTGCCAGCAGCGGGGACGGGGGAATTCCCCCCTACGAGCAGTACTTC
>TRBJ1-1|-|TRBV6-5|-
CASSFPVGGPEAFF
TGTGCCAGCAGTTTCCCCGTCGGGGGACCTGAAGCTTTCTTT
>TRBJ2-7|-|TRBV7-2|-
CASSLAGGGYEQYF
TGTGCCAGCAGCTTAGCGGGGGGTGGGTACGAGCAGTACTTC
>TRBJ1-6|-|TRBV11-3|few
CASSASLESPLHF
TGTGCCAGCAGCGCATCGTTAGAGTCACCCCTCCACTTT
>TRBJ1-5|-|TRBV10-2|few
CASREAGNNQPQHF
TGCGCCAGCAGGGAGGCAGGGAACAATCAGCCCCAGCATTTT
>TRBJ1-6|TRBD1|TRBV4-3|many
CASSLNDRVNSPLHF
TGCGCCAGCAGCCTCAATGACAGGGTGAATTCACCCCTCCACTTT
>TRBJ1-5|-|TRBV19|-
CASSRRDINQPQHF
TGTGCCAGTAGTAGAAGGGACATCAATCAGCCCCAGCATTTT
>TRBJ2-7|TRBD2|TRBV5-6|-
CASSFPSGGTYEQYF
TGTGCCAGCAGCTTTCCTAGCGGGGGCACCTACGAGCAGTACTTC
>TRBJ1-5|-|TRBV6-5|-
CASGWNQPQHF
TGTGCCAGCGGCTGGAATCAGCCCCAGCATTTT
>TRBJ2-3|TRBD2|TRBV9|-
CASSPFRREIDTQYF
TGTGCCAGCAGCCCTTTCCGGCGGGAGATAGATACGCAGTATTTT
>TRBJ2-1|-|TRBV5-4|-
CASSLEAGSYNEQFF
TGTGCCAGCAGCTTGGAGGCAGGCTCCTACAATGAGCAGTTCTTC
>TRBJ1-6|TRBD1|TRBV2|-
CASGGTGDNSPLHF
TGTGCCAGCGGGGGCACAGGGGATAATTCACCCCTCCACTTT
>TRBJ1-1|-|TRBV19|-
CASSYEGENTEAFF
TGTGCCAGTAGTTACGAGGGGGAGAATACTGAAGCTTTCTTT
>TRBJ2-1|TRBD2|TRBV4-2|-
CASSLLGAVAGSGSYEQFF
TGTGCCAGCAGCCTCTTGGGGGCCGTAGCGGGATCGGGAAGCTATGAGCAGTTCTTC
>TRBJ1-1|TRBD1|TRBV6-5|-
CASRQGADTEAFF
TGTGCCAGTAGACAGGGGGCGGACACTGAAGCTTTCTTT
>TRBJ1-2|TRBD1|TRBV18|-
CASSPLQGQGRYTF
TGTGCCAGCTCACCCCTCCAAGGACAGGGGAGATACACCTTC
>TRBJ2-3|TRBD1|TRBV6-5|-
CASLGQGISDTQYF
TGTGCCAGCCTCGGACAGGGGATCTCAGATACGCAGTATTTT
>TRBJ2-1|TRBD1|TRBV2|-
CASSETGGGEQFF
TGTGCCAGCAGTGAAACAGGGGGAGGCGAGCAGTTCTTC
>TRBJ2-6|TRBD1|TRBV13|-
CASSLYPPGQGISGANVLTF
TGTGCCAGCAGCTTATATCCCCCGGGACAGGGGATTTCTGGGGCCAACGTCCTGACTTTC